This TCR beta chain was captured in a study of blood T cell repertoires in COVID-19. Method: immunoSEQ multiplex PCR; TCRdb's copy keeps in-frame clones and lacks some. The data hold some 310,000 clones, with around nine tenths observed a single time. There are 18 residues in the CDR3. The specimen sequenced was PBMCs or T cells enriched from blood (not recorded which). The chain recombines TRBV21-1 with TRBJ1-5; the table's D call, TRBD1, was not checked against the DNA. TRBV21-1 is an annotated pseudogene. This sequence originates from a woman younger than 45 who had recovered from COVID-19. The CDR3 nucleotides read TGTGCCAGCAGCAAAGTAGGAGAAGTGACAGCAAAGGATCAGCCCCAGCATTTT. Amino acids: CASSKVGEVTAKDQPQHF.